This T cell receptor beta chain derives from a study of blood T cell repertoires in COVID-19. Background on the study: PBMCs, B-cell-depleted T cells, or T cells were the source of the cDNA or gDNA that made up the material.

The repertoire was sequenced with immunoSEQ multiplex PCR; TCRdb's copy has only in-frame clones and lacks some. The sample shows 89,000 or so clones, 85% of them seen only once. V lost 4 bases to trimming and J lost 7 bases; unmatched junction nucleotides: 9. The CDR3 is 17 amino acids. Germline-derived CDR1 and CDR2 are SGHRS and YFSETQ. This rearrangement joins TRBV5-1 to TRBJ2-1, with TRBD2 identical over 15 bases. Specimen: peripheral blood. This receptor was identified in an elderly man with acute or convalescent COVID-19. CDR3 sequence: CASSQGLAGGPGNEQFF. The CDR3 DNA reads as TGCGCCAGCAGCCAGGGACTAGCGGGAGGTCCAGGGAATGAGCAGTTCTTC.